These 23 T cell receptor beta chains were sequenced from one sample in a study of shared clonotypes between healthy human individuals. As defined, naive CD8 cells were CD45RO-negative and positively selected for CCR7, with terminally differentiated effector memory CD45RA+ cells excluded. Using immunoSEQ multiplex PCR, the repertoire was profiled, and TCRdb retains in-frame clones only, with some absent. The profile shows around 2,000,000 clones, about 95% of them singletons. Sequencing was performed on naive CD8+ T cells sorted from blood. These receptors were taken from a man younger than 30 in good health.

The chain employs TRBV5-3 and TRBJ2-7, with D tentatively TRBD2 (5 bases). TRBV5-3 is annotated as an ORF whose role is uncertain. This CDR3 spans 16 amino acids. The germline V and J ends were trimmed by 0 bases and 1 base, with 14 bases remaining between them. The chain's CDR3 is CARSLGVGVKSYEQYF. For the CDR3, the DNA is TGTGCCAGAAGCTTGGGGGTCGGGGTAAAGTCCTACGAGCAGTACTTC.

The chain links TRBV2 to TRBJ2-7; 7 positions match TRBD2. The CDR3 is 14 amino acids. Germline V gene sequence: CDR1 SNHLY, CDR2 FYNNEI. Trimming took 6 bases from V and 2 from J; bases not matched to a gene: 7. The CDR3 DNA reads TGTGCCAGCAGAGGGACTACCGCCACCTACGAGCAGTACTTC. Translation: CASRGTTATYEQYF.

Only one count was recorded for this clone. The chain's CDR3 is CASSLGDSNTGELFF. In DNA, the CDR3 is TGTGCCAGCAGCTTAGGGGACTCGAACACCGGGGAGCTGTTTTTT. The genes are TRBV7-9 and TRBJ2-2, with a weak D call TRBD2 (6 bases). Germline loops: CDR1 SEHNR, CDR2 FQNEAQ (reference sequence). Trimming shortened V by 1 base and J by 0 bases, and 6 bases separated the two germline ends. The CDR3 is 15 residues long.

The rearrangement uses TRBV28 and TRBJ2-3; possible D gene TRBD1, 6 bases. CDR1 and CDR2 from the germline V gene are MDHEN and SYDVKM. Trimming left V 1 base short and J 9 bases short, with 14 bases between. This CDR3 has 14 amino acids. The CDR3 reads CASSLSRGTLTQYF. The CDR3 DNA follows: TGTGCCAGCAGTTTATCCAGGGGCACGTTGACGCAGTATTTT.

This chain joins TRBV21-1 and TRBJ2-7; TRBD1 was called by the table and not checked on the DNA. TRBV21-1 is described as a pseudogene. The CDR3 length is 17 residues. Written as DNA, the CDR3 is TGTGCCAGCAGCAGTTCCGGGACAGATACTGACTATTACGAGCAGTACTTC. Translated: CASSSSGTDTDYYEQYF.

This rearrangement joins TRBV9 to TRBJ2-2, with unresolved D. V lost 3 bases and J lost 4, with 16 bases in between. The germline V gene encodes CDR1 SGDLS and CDR2 YYNGEE. The CDR3 has 16 residues. This CDR3 reads CASSDDIHHSTGELFF. CDR3 sequence (DNA): TGTGCCAGCAGCGATGACATCCACCACTCCACCGGGGAGCTGTTTTTT. Full variable domain (outside the CDR3, taken from reference TRBV9 and TRBJ2-2): DSGVTQTPKHLITATGQRVTLRCSPRSGDLSVYWYQQSLDQGLQFLIQYYNGEERAKGNILERFSAQQFPDLHSELNLSSLELGDSALYFCASSDDIHHSTGELFFGEGSRLTVL.

In nucleotides, the CDR3 is TGTGCCTGGGGACCGCTCTCCTATAATTCACCCCTCCACTTT. This translates into CAWGPLSYNSPLHF. This chain joins TRBV30 and TRBJ1-6, with unresolved D. This CDR3 has 14 residues. The ends were cut back, 5 bases at V and 0 bases at J, with 8 bases in the middle. Germline CDR1 and CDR2: GTSNPN and SVGIG (reference sequence).

The chain has TRBV6-5 and TRBJ1-6; D is unclear. The CDR3 sequence is 14 residues long. V was pared by 6 bases and J by 10 bases, with 16 bases between. Germline assignment: CDR1 MNHEY and CDR2 SVGAGI. CDR3 in DNA: TGTGCCAGCAGACTACCTGGGCCGCAGTCACCCCTCCACTTT. Residues: CASRLPGPQSPLHF.

This CDR3 is CASSPVAGTGLYEQYF. CDR3 nucleotide sequence: TGTGCCAGCAGCCCCGTAGCCGGGACAGGTTTATACGAGCAGTACTTC. V and J are TRBV7-6 and TRBJ2-7, with 8 bases lining up with TRBD1. With 5 bases clipped from V and 4 bases from J, the junction kept 13 bases outside the gene matches. Germline CDR1 is SGHVS and CDR2 is FNYEAQ. There are 16 residues in the CDR3.

The chain recombines TRBV4-3 with TRBJ2-5; D is unresolved. Trimming took 1 base from V and 4 from J, leaving 13 bases between them. This CDR3 has 15 residues. Germline lookup yields CDR1 LGHNA and CDR2 YSLEER. The CDR3 sequence: CASSQAPTRLETQYF. For the CDR3, the DNA is TGCGCCAGCAGCCAAGCTCCGACTCGGCTAGAGACCCAGTACTTC.

V gene TRBV19 combines with J gene TRBJ1-5, with 7 bases aligning to TRBD1. Germline CDR1 is LNHDA and CDR2 is SQIVND (reference sequence). There are 15 residues in the CDR3. After removal of 7 bases from V and 5 bases from J, the junction contained 11 bases not matched to a gene. The CDR3 reads CASTRDREDDQPQHF. The DNA for the CDR3 is TGTGCCAGTACCCGGGACAGAGAAGACGATCAGCCCCAGCATTTT.

J is TRBJ1-2 and V is TRBV29-1; D is perhaps TRBD1 (5 bases). Per germline, CDR1 SQVTM and CDR2 ANQGSEA. The CDR3 length is 15 residues. V lost 3 bases, J lost 1 base, and 15 bases lay in between. The DNA of the CDR3 is TGCAGCGTTGACGGTGGGGCAGGGATTAACTATGGCTACACCTTC. This translates into CSVDGGAGINYGYTF.

The chain has TRBV4-1 and TRBJ2-1; D might be TRBD2 (6 bases). The V gene lost 0 bases and the J gene lost 7 bases, with 13 bases spanning the gap. There are 15 residues in the CDR3. Germline V CDR1 and CDR2: MGHRA, YSYEKL. Written as DNA, the CDR3 is TGCGCCAGCAGCCAAGATCAAGCAGGGAGGAATGAGCAGTTCTTC. Protein: CASSQDQAGRNEQFF.

Notes on this clone: A read error may account for a junction end that differs from germline. This same CDR3 is encoded by further DNA sequences in the sample. The V gene is TRBV7-7, the J gene TRBJ2-7; weak D call: TRBD1 (5 bases). The CDR3 is 13 amino acids. The germline V gene encodes CDR1 SSHAT and CDR2 FNYEAQ (reference sequence). The CDR3 bases are TGTGCTAGCAGCTTAGCCGACAGCTACGAGCAGTACTTC. It codes for CASSLADSYEQYF.

This chain connects TRBV27 to TRBJ2-5; 9 nucleotides align to TRBD2. The V segment lost 6 bases and the J segment 1 base; nucleotides outside the gene matches: 12. CDR1 and CDR2 from the germline V gene are MNHEY and SMNVEV (reference sequence). The CDR3 contains 17 residues. CDR3 in DNA: TGTGCCAGCAGCTGGCTCTCTGTAGCGGGAGTCCAAGAGACCCAGTACTTC. Translation gives CASSWLSVAGVQETQYF.

This clone was counted a single time. The rearrangement uses TRBV25-1 and TRBJ2-2, with TRBD2 as a possible D gene (6 bases). This CDR3 contains 15 residues. Between the trimmed V and J ends, which lost 3 bases and 6 bases, there was a span of 14 bases. Germline V gene sequence: CDR1 MGHDK, CDR2 SYGVNS. The CDR3 loop reads CASSDGRESAGELFF. In DNA form, the CDR3 reads TGTGCCAGCAGTGATGGTCGGGAGAGTGCCGGGGAGCTGTTTTTT. Full variable domain (outside the CDR3, taken from reference TRBV25-1 and TRBJ2-2): EADIYQTPRYLVIGTGKKITLECSQTMGHDKMYWYQQDPGMELHLIHYSYGVNSTEKGDLSSESTVSRIRTEHFPLTLESARPSHTSQYLCASSDGRESAGELFFGEGSRLTVL.

The chain employs TRBV6-1 and TRBJ2-7, with TRBD1 identical over 7 bases. V dropped 8 bases and J dropped 0; count of bases not matched to a gene: 4. This CDR3 is built from 13 residues. Germline V CDR1 and CDR2: MNHNS, SASEGT. Here the CDR3 reads CASDPGGSYEQYF. CDR3 sequence (DNA): TGTGCCAGCGACCCAGGGGGCTCCTACGAGCAGTACTTC.

This clone was counted once. The V and J genes are TRBV9 and TRBJ1-2; D unclear. CDR3 length equals 14 residues. Trimming shortened V by 0 bases and J by 4 bases, and 10 bases separated the two germline ends. Germline CDR1 and CDR2: SGDLS and YYNGEE. This chain's CDR3 is CASSVGHALYGYTF. As DNA, the CDR3 is TGTGCCAGCAGCGTAGGACACGCACTCTATGGCTACACCTTC.

The rearrangement uses TRBV27 and TRBJ2-1; 7 nucleotides agree with TRBD1. V shed 7 bases and J 5 bases; nucleotides not matched to a gene: 5. The CDR3 extends over 13 amino acids. The germline CDR1 and CDR2 sequences are MNHEY and SMNVEV (reference sequence). Here the CDR3 reads CASKADRDNEQFF. As DNA, the CDR3 is TGTGCCAGCAAAGCCGACAGGGACAATGAGCAGTTCTTC.

The rearrangement links TRBV11-2 to TRBJ2-5; 9 positions match TRBD2. With V trimmed by 4 bases and J by 4 bases, 7 bases remained unmatched. The CDR3 runs 15 residues. Germline V gives CDR1 SGHAT, CDR2 FQNNGV. The CDR3 sequence: CASSSVAAGGETQYF. DNA for the CDR3: TGTGCCAGCAGCTCGGTCGCAGCGGGGGGAGAGACCCAGTACTTC. The whole variable domain, filled in from reference TRBV11-2 and TRBJ2-5, reads EAGVAQSPRYKIIEKRQSVAFWCNPISGHATLYWYQQILGQGPKLLIQFQNNGVVDDSQLPKDRFSAERLKGVDSTLKIQPAKLEDSAVYLCASSSVAAGGETQYFGPGTRLLVL.

The table lists this clone with a few counts. The gene calls are TRBV25-1 and TRBJ1-2; no definite D call. CDR1 MGHDK and CDR2 SYGVNS come from the germline V gene. CDR3 length equals 12 residues. The V and J ends lost 4 bases and 4 bases respectively, with 7 bases between them. The chain's CDR3 is CASSGTVYGYTF. For the CDR3, the DNA is TGTGCCAGCAGTGGAACAGTCTATGGCTACACCTTC.

The rearrangement links TRBV5-1 to TRBJ2-7; no clear D. The CDR3 totals 14 residues. Per the germline V gene, CDR1 is SGHRS and CDR2 is YFSETQ. V gave up 7 bases and J gave up 2 bases, with 16 bases separating them. The CDR3 DNA follows: TGCGCCAGCGGCGACGGAGAGCATCCCTACGAGCAGTACTTC. Its translation is CASGDGEHPYEQYF.

Worth noting for this clone: Other DNA sequences in the sample encode the same CDR3. This sequence joins TRBV5-8 and TRBJ1-5, with unresolved D. The germline CDR1 and CDR2 sequences are SGHTS and YDEGEE. The CDR3 is 15 amino acids. V was clipped by 0 bases and J by 0 bases, with 7 bases between them. Written as DNA, the CDR3 is TGTGCCAGCAGCTTGGGGGGATATAGCAATCAGCCCCAGCATTTT. Amino acid sequence: CASSLGGYSNQPQHF.